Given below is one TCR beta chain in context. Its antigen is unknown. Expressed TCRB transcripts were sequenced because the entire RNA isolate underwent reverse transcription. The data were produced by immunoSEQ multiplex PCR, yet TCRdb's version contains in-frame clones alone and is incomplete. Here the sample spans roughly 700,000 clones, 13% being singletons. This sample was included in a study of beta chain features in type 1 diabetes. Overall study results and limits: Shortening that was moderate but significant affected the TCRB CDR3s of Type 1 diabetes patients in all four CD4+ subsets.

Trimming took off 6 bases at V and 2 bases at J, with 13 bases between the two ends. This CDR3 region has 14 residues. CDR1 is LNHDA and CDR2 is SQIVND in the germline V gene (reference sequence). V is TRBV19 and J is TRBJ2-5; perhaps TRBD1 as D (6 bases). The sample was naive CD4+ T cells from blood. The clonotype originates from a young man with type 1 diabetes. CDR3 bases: TGTGCCAGTAGCCCGACAGGAATTCAAGAGACCCAGTACTTC. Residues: CASSPTGIQETQYF.